These T cell receptor beta chains were read from a single sample in a study of T cell repertoires in cytomegalovirus infection. These receptors have no known antigen. TCRdb reanalysed the reads using MiXCR and keeps one entry per CDR3 protein. The table lists about half a million distinct CDR3 sequences, 30% to 40% of them singletons. The input for sequencing was cultured PBMCs, taken from culture after CMV antigen stimulation. These receptors were obtained from a human donor in good health (CMV status not recorded). Some clones in this sample may be carry-over from other donors' samples. Each CDR3 is given with its conserved first and last residue. Fields, in order: clone size, D gene, J gene, V gene, CDR3 protein, CDR3 DNA. D genes are given only for firm matches. Clone size is given for some rows only: seen once, a few or many times, or a class if the clone is expanded.

size: .; D: TRBD1; J: TRBJ2-7; V: TRBV5-5; CDR3: CASSPQGQGLTYYVQYF; DNA: TGTGCCAGCAGCCCGCAGGGACAGGGCCTTACTTACTACGTGCAGTACTTC
size: few; D: TRBD2; J: TRBJ2-2; V: TRBV28; CDR3: CASSSAGTSGAGELFF; DNA: TGTGCCAGCAGTTCAGCCGGGACTAGCGGGGCCGGGGAGCTGTTTTTT
size: once; D: TRBD2; J: TRBJ2-1; V: TRBV24-1; CDR3: CATGDLRTSRYNEQFF; DNA: TGTGCCACCGGAGATTTACGGACTAGCAGATACAATGAGCAGTTCTTC
size: few; D: .; J: TRBJ2-2; V: TRBV5-4; CDR3: CASSPDSRFAGELFF; DNA: TGTGCCAGCAGCCCGGACAGCCGGTTTGCCGGGGAGCTGTTTTTT
size: .; D: .; J: TRBJ1-1; V: TRBV30; CDR3: CAWSVLIRGGVRSNTEAFF; DNA: TGTGCCTGGAGTGTTCTTATTCGAGGGGGGGTGCGCTCGAACACTGAAGCTTTCTTT
size: few; D: .; J: TRBJ1-2; V: TRBV25-1; CDR3: CASSQTRGQRGYTF; DNA: TGTGCCAGCAGTCAAACGAGGGGACAACGCGGCTACACCTTC
size: few; D: TRBD2; J: TRBJ2-2; V: TRBV14; CDR3: CASSPRLAVNTGELFF; DNA: TGTGCCAGCAGCCCACGACTAGCGGTAAACACCGGGGAGCTGTTTTTT
size: few; D: TRBD2; J: TRBJ2-1; V: TRBV12-3/TRBV12-4; CDR3: CASIPRGRTSGPHSYNEQFF; DNA: TGTGCCAGCATCCCCAGAGGGAGGACTAGCGGGCCTCACTCCTACAATGAGCAGTTCTTC
size: .; D: TRBD1; J: TRBJ2-5; V: TRBV6-5; CDR3: CASSYSDRVFGETQYF; DNA: TGTGCCAGCAGTTACTCTGACAGGGTATTTGGGGAGACCCAGTACTTC
size: .; D: .; J: TRBJ2-3; V: TRBV18; CDR3: CASSLPPTAARTDTQYF; DNA: TGTGCCAGCTCATTACCACCGACAGCCGCTCGGACAGATACGCAGTATTTT
size: few; D: TRBD1; J: TRBJ2-5; V: TRBV7-2; CDR3: CASNPEGASETQYF; DNA: TGTGCCAGCAACCCAGAGGGGGCTTCGGAGACCCAGTACTTC
size: .; D: .; J: TRBJ2-1; V: TRBV6-8; CDR3: CASSMIAEGIRNEQFF; DNA: TGTGCCAGCAGTATGATAGCGGAGGGCATCCGAAATGAGCAGTTCTTC
size: .; D: .; J: TRBJ1-2; V: TRBV12-3/TRBV12-4; CDR3: CASSLKDGYTF; DNA: TGTGCCAGCAGTTTAAAGGATGGCTACACCTTC
size: .; D: TRBD2; J: TRBJ2-4; V: TRBV27; CDR3: CASSLRKGLAGGASNIQYF; DNA: TGTGCCAGCAGTTTGCGTAAGGGACTAGCGGGAGGGGCTTCGAACATTCAGTACTTC
size: .; D: .; J: TRBJ2-1; V: TRBV7-2; CDR3: CASSSGLPARGDEQFF; DNA: TGTGCCAGCAGCTCCGGTCTGCCTGCTAGGGGGGATGAGCAGTTCTTC
size: few; D: .; J: TRBJ1-1; V: TRBV6-5; CDR3: CASSRRDTEAFF; DNA: TGTGCCAGCAGTCGGAGGGACACTGAAGCTTTCTTT
size: few; D: TRBD2; J: TRBJ2-1; V: TRBV7-9; CDR3: CASSSAGVGDEQFF; DNA: TGTGCCAGCAGCTCAGCGGGAGTCGGAGATGAGCAGTTCTTC
size: .; D: .; J: TRBJ2-2; V: TRBV7-2; CDR3: CASSLAGSQRTGELFF; DNA: TGTGCCAGCAGCTTAGCTGGGAGTCAGCGGACCGGGGAGCTGTTTTTT
size: .; D: .; J: TRBJ2-3; V: TRBV20-1; CDR3: CSAGRDDRDTQYF; DNA: TGCAGTGCTGGCCGGGACGACCGAGATACGCAGTATTTT
size: .; D: .; J: TRBJ1-3; V: TRBV6-8; CDR3: CASSYGQGNTIYF; DNA: TGTGCCAGCAGTTACGGACAGGGAAACACCATATATTTT
size: many; D: TRBD1; J: TRBJ1-1; V: TRBV7-2; CDR3: CASSLPTGGSNTEAFF; DNA: TGTGCCAGCAGCTTACCGACAGGGGGGTCGAACACTGAAGCTTTCTTT
size: .; D: .; J: TRBJ2-2; V: TRBV12-3/TRBV12-4; CDR3: CASSFMRARRIGELFF; DNA: TGTGCCAGCAGTTTTATGCGGGCACGTCGGATCGGGGAGCTGTTTTTT
size: .; D: .; J: TRBJ1-2; V: TRBV6-2/TRBV6-3; CDR3: CASSLDKNYGYTF; DNA: TGTGCCAGCAGTTTGGACAAGAACTATGGCTACACCTTC
size: few; D: .; J: TRBJ2-5; V: TRBV28; CDR3: CASGGVEETQYF; DNA: TGTGCCAGCGGGGGAGTGGAAGAGACCCAGTACTTC
size: .; D: .; J: TRBJ2-5; V: TRBV18; CDR3: CASSPQDSVYETQYF; DNA: TGTGCCAGCTCACCACAGGACAGCGTTTACGAGACCCAGTACTTC
size: few; D: TRBD1; J: TRBJ2-2; V: TRBV6-5; CDR3: CASSYSVPGTGIAGELFF; DNA: TGTGCCAGCAGTTACTCGGTCCCCGGGACAGGGATCGCCGGGGAGCTGTTTTTT
size: .; D: .; J: TRBJ1-5; V: TRBV6-2/TRBV6-3; CDR3: CASSYRAGTQPQHF; DNA: TGTGCCAGCAGTTACCGGGCGGGGACGCAGCCCCAGCATTTT
size: few; D: TRBD2; J: TRBJ2-3; V: TRBV2; CDR3: CATSGLNTDTQYF; DNA: TGTGCCACTAGCGGACTCAACACAGATACGCAGTATTTT
size: many; D: .; J: TRBJ2-3; V: TRBV7-2; CDR3: CASSGGGAPGHSTDTQYF; DNA: TGTGCCAGCAGCGGCGGAGGGGCCCCCGGGCATAGCACAGATACGCAGTATTTT
size: once; D: TRBD1; J: TRBJ1-4; V: TRBV6-5; CDR3: CASSSMDRGSEKLFF; DNA: TGTGCCAGCAGTTCGATGGACAGGGGGTCGGAAAAACTGTTTTTT
size: .; D: .; J: TRBJ2-3; V: TRBV28; CDR3: CASSFLRDTQYF; DNA: TGTGCCAGCAGTTTCCTGAGGGATACGCAGTATTTT
size: few; D: TRBD2; J: TRBJ2-1; V: TRBV19; CDR3: CASSVLAGGGGEQFF; DNA: TGTGCCAGTAGTGTTCTAGCGGGAGGGGGGGGTGAGCAGTTCTTC
size: .; D: TRBD1; J: TRBJ2-3; V: TRBV12-3/TRBV12-4; CDR3: CASSPDGDRAFTDTQYF; DNA: TGTGCCAGCAGTCCGGACGGGGACAGGGCGTTTACAGATACGCAGTATTTT
size: .; D: .; J: TRBJ1-5; V: TRBV6-2/TRBV6-3; CDR3: CASSTWYGQPQHF; DNA: TGTGCCAGCAGTACGTGGTACGGGCAGCCCCAGCATTTT
size: many; D: TRBD2; J: TRBJ2-7; V: TRBV7-2; CDR3: CASSDGLAGLYEQYF; DNA: TGTGCCAGCAGCGACGGACTAGCGGGACTCTACGAGCAGTACTTC
size: .; D: TRBD1; J: TRBJ1-1; V: TRBV12-3/TRBV12-4; CDR3: CASSSRTSDRKTEAFF; DNA: TGTGCCAGCAGTTCCCGGACTTCGGACAGGAAGACTGAAGCTTTCTTT
size: few; D: .; J: TRBJ2-5; V: TRBV12-3/TRBV12-4; CDR3: CASSFPNSIGETQYF; DNA: TGTGCCAGCAGTTTCCCCAACAGTATCGGGGAGACCCAGTACTTC
size: few; D: TRBD2; J: TRBJ2-7; V: TRBV5-4; CDR3: CASSPGGREAYEQYF; DNA: TGTGCCAGCAGCCCCGGTGGGCGGGAGGCATACGAGCAGTACTTC
size: many; D: .; J: TRBJ2-2; V: TRBV7-2; CDR3: CASSPSVIQTGELFF; DNA: TGTGCCAGCAGCCCAAGCGTCATCCAGACCGGGGAGCTGTTTTTT
size: .; D: TRBD1; J: TRBJ1-2; V: TRBV7-9; CDR3: CASSFSGQWDYGYTF; DNA: TGTGCCAGCAGCTTCTCGGGACAGTGGGACTATGGCTACACCTTC
size: .; D: TRBD2; J: TRBJ2-3; V: TRBV24-1; CDR3: CATSDFASGEGDTQYF; DNA: TGTGCCACCAGTGATTTTGCTAGCGGAGAGGGGGATACGCAGTATTTT
size: few; D: TRBD2; J: TRBJ2-5; V: TRBV4-1; CDR3: CASSQVPGTSYSETQYF; DNA: TGCGCCAGCAGCCAAGTCCCTGGGACTAGTTATAGCGAGACCCAGTACTTC
size: .; D: .; J: TRBJ2-7; V: TRBV6-8; CDR3: CASSYTRRVVRRAYEQYF; DNA: TGTGCCAGCAGTTACACGCGGAGGGTGGTAAGGAGGGCCTACGAGCAGTACTTC
size: .; D: TRBD1; J: TRBJ1-1; V: TRBV27; CDR3: CASSSRLSRQGWAFF; DNA: TGTGCCAGCAGTTCCCGCCTTAGCCGACAGGGATGGGCTTTCTTT
size: .; D: .; J: TRBJ2-1; V: TRBV4-3; CDR3: CASSQDERGGSSYNEQFF; DNA: TGCGCCAGCAGCCAAGATGAACGTGGGGGGAGCTCCTACAATGAGCAGTTCTTC
size: few; D: .; J: TRBJ2-1; V: TRBV24-1; CDR3: CATSDSGAKTYNEQFF; DNA: TGTGCCACCAGTGATTCGGGGGCGAAAACCTACAATGAGCAGTTCTTC
size: many; D: TRBD2; J: TRBJ2-5; V: TRBV7-2; CDR3: CASSDGLAGLTGETQYF; DNA: TGTGCCAGCAGCGATGGACTAGCGGGCCTAACCGGGGAGACCCAGTACTTC
size: few; D: .; J: TRBJ2-1; V: TRBV4-2; CDR3: CASSKNLIALEDNEQFF; DNA: TGTGCCAGCAGCAAGAACTTAATAGCACTCGAGGACAATGAGCAGTTCTTC
size: .; D: .; J: TRBJ2-4; V: TRBV20-1; CDR3: CSALPWGGGNIQYF; DNA: TGCAGTGCTCTACCCTGGGGAGGGGGAAACATTCAGTACTTC
size: few; D: TRBD1; J: TRBJ1-1; V: TRBV11-2; CDR3: CASRKAGGRNTEAFF; DNA: TGTGCCAGCAGGAAAGCAGGGGGCCGGAACACTGAAGCTTTCTTT
size: few; D: TRBD2; J: TRBJ2-7; V: TRBV28; CDR3: CASSLSSGRVLEQYF; DNA: TGTGCCAGCAGTTTATCGAGCGGGAGGGTCTTGGAGCAGTACTTC
size: once; D: .; J: TRBJ1-1; V: TRBV12-3/TRBV12-4; CDR3: CASKGSSGTEAFF; DNA: TGTGCCAGCAAAGGGTCCTCCGGGACAGAAGCTTTCTTT
size: few; D: .; J: TRBJ2-1; V: TRBV19; CDR3: CASISPRYNEQFF; DNA: TGTGCCAGTATCAGTCCACGCTACAATGAGCAGTTCTTC